This paragraph reports one T cell receptor (beta chain). Its specificity is not known. The data were taken from a study of T cell responses to AZD1222 COVID-19 vaccine. The CDR3 loop spans 15 amino acids. Germline V gene data show CDR1 as SEHNR and CDR2 as FQNEAQ (reference sequence). Trimming removed 1 base at V and 1 base at J, with 8 bases between. Whole-study findings and limits: Seropositivity was recorded at baseline in only 6 or 7 AZD1222 recipients.

Produced via immunoSEQ multiplex PCR; TCRdb's table is partial and in-frame only. The sample has approximately 100,000 clones, 85% to 90% seen once; the top ten hold 16%. This sequence was found in an adult in good health. The sample consisted of peripheral blood, taken on day 0 of AZD1222 vaccination. This sequence joins TRBV7-9 and TRBJ2-1, with D unresolved. CDR3: CASSLGRTSYNEQFF. CDR3 DNA sequence: TGTGCCAGCAGCTTAGGACGAACTTCCTACAATGAGCAGTTCTTC.